This T cell receptor (beta chain) was recorded in a study of blood T cell repertoires in COVID-19. Data came from immunoSEQ multiplex PCR; TCRdb stores just in-frame clones and leaves some out. The table lists roughly 180,000 clones, approximately 80% of them singletons. The CDR3 sequence is 16 residues long. The ends were cut back, 3 bases at V and 4 bases at J, with 17 bases in the middle. Germline CDR1 is SGHNT and CDR2 is YYREEE (reference sequence). The sequence derives from a man between 35 and 55 years old who had recovered from COVID-19. This chain connects TRBV5-4 to TRBJ2-1; TRBD2 is a possible D gene (5 bases). The sample comprised PBMCs or T cells enriched from blood (not recorded which). CDR3 sequence (DNA): TGTGCCAGCAGCTCTTCGCGTAGCGCGGATTACAATGAGCAGTTCTTC. It translates to CASSSSRSADYNEQFF.